One sample yielded the 14 T cell receptor beta chains listed below, sequenced in a study of OX40 agonist ivuxolimab in advanced cancers. Only in-frame clones appear in the TCRdb table, and some are missing; sequencing was by immunoSEQ multiplex PCR. The repertoire holds about 35,000 clones, with over 60% as singletons. The input for sequencing was CD4+ or CD8+ T cells sorted from blood, taken in a trial of the OX40 agonist ivuxolimab. These receptors were obtained from an adult with an advanced solid tumor such as melanoma, head and neck, liver or kidney cancer.

V usage is TRBV11-1 and J usage is TRBJ2-1; 8 nucleotides align to TRBD1. CDR3 length: 18 amino acids. V shed 2 bases and J 3 bases; nucleotides not matched to a gene: 12. Looked up from germline, CDR1 is SGHAT and CDR2 is FQDESV (reference sequence). CDR3 amino acids: CASSLIFPGTGVYNEQFF. In DNA form, the CDR3 reads TGTGCCAGCAGCTTAATCTTTCCCGGGACAGGAGTCTACAATGAGCAGTTCTTC.

This chain links TRBV15 with TRBJ1-2; D gene unclear. CDR1 is LNHNV, CDR2 YYDKDF, per germline (reference sequence). V lost 0 bases and J 3 bases, leaving 8 bases between the germline ends. The CDR3 totals 14 residues. The CDR3 loop is CATSREMGDYGYTF. In DNA, the CDR3 is TGTGCCACCAGCAGAGAGATGGGAGACTATGGCTACACCTTC.

J is TRBJ2-1 and V is TRBV28; D is ambiguous. CDR1 is MDHEN and CDR2 is SYDVKM in the germline V gene. This CDR3 is built from 14 residues. Trimming took off 5 bases at V and 5 bases at J, with 13 bases between the two ends. The CDR3 DNA sequence: TGTGCCAGCAGTCGGCCAGACACTAACAATGAGCAGTTCTTC. It encodes CASSRPDTNNEQFF.

In its sample, this clone was seen once. The chain has TRBV10-2 and TRBJ1-6; D is possibly TRBD1 (5 bases). V lost 6 bases and J 3 bases, leaving 9 bases between the germline ends. The CDR3 length is 14 residues. Germline lookup yields CDR1 WSHSY and CDR2 SAAADI. CDR3 nucleotides: TGCGCCAGCAGGGGGACTGACTATAATTCACCCCTCCACTTT. Encoded protein: CASRGTDYNSPLHF.

This clone was seen repeatedly, ten times or more. This chain connects TRBV7-9 to TRBJ1-2, with TRBD1 matching over 9 bases. The trim removed 4 bases at V and 3 bases at J, leaving 3 bases unmatched. Germline V gives CDR1 SEHNR, CDR2 FQNEAQ (reference sequence). There are 14 residues in the CDR3. CDR3 nucleotide sequence: TGTGCCAGCAGCTGGTACAGGGGGCACTATGGCTACACCTTC. Its protein is CASSWYRGHYGYTF.

This clone has a single count. The rearrangement uses TRBV4-1 and TRBJ1-4; 10 positions match TRBD1. The junction had 4 bases not matched to a gene; V was cut back by 2 bases and J by 7 bases. Germline lookup yields CDR1 MGHRA and CDR2 YSYEKL. This CDR3 is 15 amino acids long. The CDR3 reads CASSQMTGGGEKLFF. The CDR3 coding sequence is TGCGCCAGCAGCCAAATGACAGGGGGCGGTGAAAAACTGTTTTTT.

The chain recombines TRBV11-2 with TRBJ1-6; TRBD1 is a possible D gene (6 bases). The CDR3 length is 14 residues. Germline V gene lookup returns CDR1 SGHAT and CDR2 FQNNGV. The V and J ends lost 5 bases and 5 bases respectively, with 10 bases between them. CDR3 protein: CASSLTGNNSPLHF. DNA for the CDR3: TGTGCCAGCAGCCTAACAGGGAATAATTCACCCCTCCACTTT.

The chain has TRBV7-6 and TRBJ2-5; 13 nucleotides line up with TRBD2. Germline V gives CDR1 SGHVS, CDR2 FNYEAQ. V shed 5 bases and J 4 bases; nucleotides not matched to a gene: 7. The CDR3 has 16 residues. The CDR3 sequence: CASSRTTSGGIETQYF. The CDR3 bases are TGTGCCAGCAGCCGTACGACTAGCGGGGGGATAGAGACCCAGTACTTC.

V usage is TRBV4-1 and J usage is TRBJ1-3; D may be TRBD1 (5 bases). Germline values: CDR1 MGHRA, CDR2 YSYEKL. Trimming cost V 2 bases and J 3 bases, with 17 bases left between them. This CDR3 comprises 17 residues. The CDR3 DNA is TGCGCCAGCAGCCAACGGGTCTCAGGGATAAGTGGAAACACCATATATTTT. This encodes CASSQRVSGISGNTIYF.

J is TRBJ2-5 and V is TRBV21-1; the listed D gene, TRBD1, was not tested against the DNA. TRBV21-1 represents a pseudogene. The CDR3 is 19 amino acids. DNA of the CDR3: TGTGCCAGCACCAAGGTAGCCTCTCCGGGACAGGGCGCTTCGGAGACCCAGTACTTC. Amino acid sequence: CASTKVASPGQGASETQYF.

The chain is built from TRBV5-1 and TRBJ1-1, with 7 bases lining up with TRBD1. With V trimmed by 6 bases and J by 5 bases, 10 bases remained unmatched. The CDR3 is 14 residues long. The germline V gene has CDR1 SGHRS and CDR2 YFSETQ. CDR3 sequence (DNA): TGCGCCAGCACTTTGACAGGGCTAGAGACTGAAGCTTTCTTT. As protein: CASTLTGLETEAFF.

This chain links TRBV29-1 with TRBJ2-7; the D gene is possibly TRBD2 (6 bases). V lost 3 bases, J lost 7 bases, and 16 bases lay in between. Germline CDR1 reads SQVTM; CDR2 reads ANQGSEA. The CDR3 runs 13 residues. The CDR3 is CSVENEAGSEQYF. CDR3 DNA: TGCAGCGTTGAGAACGAGGCGGGGAGTGAGCAGTACTTC.

The rearrangement joins TRBV12-5 to TRBJ1-3; D is perhaps TRBD1 (5 bases). The CDR3 has 14 residues. The V gene lost 3 bases and the J gene lost 2 bases, with 8 bases spanning the gap. Germline V gives CDR1 LGHNT, CDR2 FRNRAP. The DNA for the CDR3 is TGTGCTAGTGGTTTTGGGGGGGCTGGAAACACCATATATTTT. Protein: CASGFGGAGNTIYF.

The chain has TRBV2 and TRBJ1-4; possibly TRBD1 for D (6 bases). This CDR3 spans 13 amino acids. Trimming removed 7 bases at V and 8 bases at J, with 14 bases between. The V gene's germline CDR1 is SNHLY and CDR2 FYNNEI. CDR3 coding DNA: TGTGCCAGCACTTGGGGGCAGAGAGAAAAACTGTTTTTT. It yields the protein CASTWGQREKLFF.